The 20 T cell receptor beta chains listed next were all sequenced from one sample in a study of shared clonotypes between healthy human individuals. Clones were read by immunoSEQ multiplex PCR, and TCRdb kept only the in-frame ones, dropping some. The sample includes about 770,000 clones, over 55% of them seen just once. The specimen sequenced was memory CD4+ T cells sorted from blood. The subset denotes: CD45RA-negative fraction. The receptors originated from a woman aged 25 to 39 in good health.

The chain combines TRBV6-1 with TRBJ2-3; D tentatively reads TRBD1 or TRBD2 (5 bases each). CDR1 MNHNS and CDR2 SASEGT come from the germline V gene. Trimming left V 5 bases short and J 0 bases short, with 9 bases between. The CDR3 has 14 amino acids. For the CDR3, the DNA is TGTGCCAGCAGTAAACGGGACAGCACAGATACGCAGTATTTT. Its translation is CASSKRDSTDTQYF.

Here the CDR3 reads CASSLRTGGNYGYTF. CDR3 bases: TGTGCCAGCTCACTAAGAACAGGAGGTAACTATGGCTACACCTTC. J is TRBJ1-2 and V is TRBV18, with a possible D match to TRBD1 (5 bases). There are 15 residues in the CDR3. With 4 bases removed from V and 1 base from J, the gap between germline ends came to 13 bases. Per the germline V gene, CDR1 is KGHSH and CDR2 is LQKENI.

The chain joins TRBV28 to TRBJ2-1; TRBD2 aligns across 8 bases. This CDR3 spans 15 amino acids. The germline V gene has CDR1 MDHEN and CDR2 SYDVKM. Losses at the gene ends were 1 base for V and 6 bases for J; bases not matched to a gene: 5. CDR3 coding DNA: TGTGCCAGCAGTTTATATCTTAGCGGGATCAATGAGCAGTTCTTC. The encoded protein is CASSLYLSGINEQFF.

In regard to this clone: Possible read error: a much larger clone is one base away. The chain is built from TRBV5-1 and TRBJ1-1, with 10 bases identical to TRBD1. V was clipped by 2 bases and J by 4 bases; unmatched bases: 5. Looked up from germline, CDR1 is SGHRS and CDR2 is YFSETQ. The CDR3 spans 15 residues. CDR3 sequence (DNA): TGCGCCAGCAGCTTCGGGACAGGGGATGGCACTGAAGCTTTCTTT. Encoded protein: CASSFGTGDGTEAFF.

This chain links TRBV5-1 with TRBJ2-2; D is unresolved. V gave up 5 bases and J gave up 4 bases, with 9 bases separating them. The length of the CDR3 is 13 residues. In germline, CDR1 is SGHRS, CDR2 YFSETQ. CDR3 residues: CASRREGTGELFF. Written as DNA, the CDR3 is TGCGCCAGCAGGAGAGAAGGCACCGGGGAGCTGTTTTTT.

This chain links TRBV29-1 with TRBJ1-5, with D hard to call. Germline-derived CDR1 and CDR2 are SQVTM and ANQGSEA. V was clipped by 4 bases and J by 5 bases, with 12 bases between them. The CDR3 spans 13 residues. As DNA, the CDR3 is TGCAGCGTTGCAAGCAGCGGGGATCAGCCCCAGCATTTT. Amino acid sequence: CSVASSGDQPQHF.

This clone was picked up a small number of times. The same CDR3 can be traced to other DNA sequences in this sample. V and J are TRBV6-4 and TRBJ1-2; D gene ambiguous. The germline gives CDR1 MRHNA, CDR2 SNTAGT. This CDR3 has 12 amino acids. The germline V and J ends were trimmed by 2 bases and 4 bases, with 5 bases remaining between them. The CDR3 is CASSDGGYGYTF. Written as DNA, the CDR3 is TGTGCCAGCAGTGACGGCGGCTATGGCTACACCTTC.

Of note for this clone: At the DNA level, this CDR3 is encoded by other sequences in the same sample as well. The J gene is TRBJ2-7, the V gene TRBV29-1; maybe TRBD1 (5 bases). CDR1 is SQVTM and CDR2 is ANQGSEA in the germline V gene. Trimming removed 3 bases from V and 3 bases from J, with 12 bases in between. The CDR3 consists of 13 residues. CDR3 region: CSVDLGQNYEQYF. CDR3 in DNA: TGCAGCGTTGACTTAGGACAAAACTACGAGCAGTACTTC.

The chain links TRBV28 to TRBJ1-1; the D is unclear. Looked up from germline, CDR1 is MDHEN and CDR2 is SYDVKM. This CDR3 has 14 amino acids. Trimming removed 5 bases from V and 2 bases from J, with 12 bases in between. The CDR3: CASSNWWANTEAFF. CDR3 coding DNA: TGTGCCAGCAGTAACTGGTGGGCAAACACTGAAGCTTTCTTT.

With regard to this clone: The same CDR3 also results from other DNA sequences found in this sample. This chain joins TRBV5-1 and TRBJ2-1; D call uncertain. V lost 1 base and J 1 base, leaving 9 bases between the germline ends. The germline V gene encodes CDR1 SGHRS and CDR2 YFSETQ. CDR3 length equals 15 residues. Here the CDR3 reads CASSLSSGSYNEQFF. In DNA, the CDR3 is TGCGCCAGCAGCTTGAGTTCTGGTTCCTACAATGAGCAGTTCTTC.

The chain links TRBV18 to TRBJ2-1, with 8 bases matching TRBD2. Germline loops: CDR1 KGHSH, CDR2 LQKENI. Trimming cost V 3 bases and J 2 bases; bases outside gene matches: 3. The CDR3 is 15 amino acids. The CDR3 here is CASSPSGTTYNEQFF. For the CDR3, the DNA is TGTGCCAGCTCACCTAGCGGGACTACCTACAATGAGCAGTTCTTC.

This clone was recorded many times. This chain connects TRBV6-1 to TRBJ2-5; a weak D match, TRBD1 (6 bases). Germline loops: CDR1 MNHNS, CDR2 SASEGT. The CDR3 loop spans 11 amino acids. V lost 7 bases, J lost 5 bases, and 8 bases lay in between. The CDR3: CASTGVETQYF. In DNA form, the CDR3 reads TGTGCCAGCACAGGGGTCGAGACCCAGTACTTC.

This chain connects TRBV5-3 to TRBJ2-6, with D maybe TRBD1 (6 bases). TRBV5-3 belongs to the ORF category, with a function that is uncertain. Trimming shortened V by 3 bases and J by 0 bases, and 13 bases separated the two germline ends. This CDR3 has 17 amino acids. The CDR3 spells CARSSSGDHSGANVLTF. CDR3 nucleotide sequence: TGTGCCAGAAGCTCTTCAGGGGATCACTCTGGGGCCAACGTCCTGACTTTC.

The chain has TRBV7-2 and TRBJ2-5, with 11 bases fitting TRBD2. From germline, CDR1 is SGHTA and CDR2 FQGNSA. There are 16 residues in the CDR3. The ends lost 0 bases at V and 3 bases at J; junction bases unmatched: 3. Written as DNA, the CDR3 is TGTGCCAGCAGCTTAGCGCCGGGACTAGCGGAAGAGACCCAGTACTTC. It is translated as CASSLAPGLAEETQYF.

The chain couples TRBV28 to TRBJ2-5, with D uncertain. Trimming took 2 bases from V and 7 from J, leaving 26 bases between them. This CDR3 region has 18 residues. CDR1 MDHEN and CDR2 SYDVKM come from the germline V gene. The CDR3, as DNA: TGTGCCAGCAGTTTAGGCTCCCAGCGTGCGTTTCCAGTCGGGACCCAGTACTTC. Protein sequence: CASSLGSQRAFPVGTQYF.

The rearrangement uses TRBV7-8 and TRBJ2-3; 9 bases align to TRBD2. V trimming: 0 bases; J trimming: 0 bases; junction bases outside the gene matches: 16. This CDR3 is 21 amino acids long. In germline, CDR1 is SGHVS, CDR2 FQNEAQ. This chain's CDR3 is CASSLADPSFWTSASTDTQYF. CDR3 nucleotides: TGTGCCAGCAGCTTAGCCGATCCCTCCTTTTGGACTAGCGCAAGCACAGATACGCAGTATTTT.

The genes are TRBV6-7 and TRBJ1-4; no clear D gene. TRBV6-7 is an ORF, and what it does is uncertain. Trimming left V 6 bases short and J 5 bases short, with 19 bases between. The CDR3 is made up of 16 amino acids. CDR3 in DNA: TGTGCCAGCAGCGAAGAGAACCGGAGGCTAAATGAAAAACTGTTTTTT. Protein: CASSEENRRLNEKLFF.

The chain joins TRBV28 to TRBJ2-7; TRBD2 matches 10 bases. Per germline, CDR1 MDHEN and CDR2 SYDVKM. The V segment lost 6 bases and the J segment 0 bases; nucleotides outside the gene matches: 8. The CDR3 covers 16 residues. The CDR3 nucleotides read TGTGCCAGCAGCAAGCCGGGACTAGCGTCCTCCTACGAGCAGTACTTC. This translates into CASSKPGLASSYEQYF.

A few counts support this clone. J is TRBJ1-4 and V is TRBV28, with a tentative D call TRBD1 (5 bases). Trimming left V 8 bases short and J 8 bases short, with 18 bases between. This CDR3 spans 14 amino acids. Germline loops: CDR1 MDHEN, CDR2 SYDVKM. The CDR3 region is CASGKPGSKEKLFF. DNA of the CDR3: TGTGCCAGCGGTAAACCAGGGTCCAAGGAAAAACTGTTTTTT.

The chain uses TRBV5-6 and TRBJ1-3; D is undetermined. This CDR3 contains 15 residues. Trimming pared 0 bases from V and 0 bases from J, leaving 7 bases between. Germline CDR1 and CDR2: SGHDT and YYEEEE. DNA for the CDR3: TGTGCCAGCAGCTTGGGGACTGACTCTGGAAACACCATATATTTT. It encodes CASSLGTDSGNTIYF.